This T cell receptor (beta chain) was captured by sequencing in a study of T cell changes during pregnancy in multiple sclerosis. The table came from immunoSEQ multiplex PCR; TCRdb's copy has only in-frame clones and leaves some out. The sample records approximately 41,000 clones, under 95% being singletons. This receptor was identified in a female donor with multiple sclerosis, enrolled in a pregnancy study. The sample comprised PBMCs (not recorded whether the cells were cultured).

CDR3 sequence reads: CASSDTGNTEAFF. CDR3 in DNA: TGTGCCAGCAGCGACACAGGGAACACTGAAGCTTTCTTT. The chain carries TRBV5-6 and TRBJ1-1, with TRBD1 as a possible D gene (5 bases). The CDR3 runs to 13 residues. Trimming pared 4 bases from V and 1 base from J, leaving 8 bases between. Germline CDR1 SGHDT, CDR2 YYEEEE.